This TCR beta chain was sequenced for a study of T cell repertoires in cytomegalovirus infection. Overall study: Researchers turned to recently identified HLA-C-restricted CMV epitopes as well as well-studied HLA-B-restricted ones.

A word on this clonotype: Its antigen is currently unknown.

Germline CDR1 reads LNHDA; CDR2 reads SQIVND (reference sequence). The CDR3 sequence is 13 residues long. V was shortened by 6 bases and J by 7 bases, with 10 bases between the two germline ends. TCRdb analysed the reads with MiXCR anew, one entry per CDR3 protein. Among some 350,000 distinct CDR3 sequences listed, approximately 30% were seen once. This receptor was obtained from a human donor in good health (CMV status not recorded). Some clones in this sample may be carry-over from other donors' samples. Sequences were derived from cultured PBMCs, sampled from culture after CMV antigen stimulation. This chain joins TRBV19 and TRBJ1-6; D call uncertain. In DNA, the CDR3 is TGTGCCAGTAGCGCGACGGGCAATTCACCCCTCCACTTT. It specifies CASSATGNSPLHF.